This TCR beta chain is from a study of patients and donors after allogeneic stem cell transplantation. This CDR3 region has 14 residues. Germline assignment: CDR1 KGHDR and CDR2 SFDVKD. V was pared by 10 bases and J by 3 bases, with 7 bases of the junction left unmatched. TCRdb independently ran MiXCR on the RT-PCR reads; one entry per CDR3 protein. The sample shows some 880,000 distinct CDR3 sequences, about a sixth of them seen only once. The sequencing sample was made of blood, either unsorted or a sorted T cell fraction (not recorded which). The rearrangement links TRBV24-1 to TRBJ1-1, with 10 bases aligning to TRBD1. This receptor was taken from a human donor who was either an allogeneic HSCT recipient or a stem cell or donor lymphocyte infusion donor (not recorded which). It is not recorded whose cells these are; they may come from a transplant donor. CDR3 nucleotide sequence: TGTGCCACAAGAAAGACAGGGGGCTACACTGAAGCTTTCTTT. It translates to CATRKTGGYTEAFF.